This TCR beta chain derives from a study of T-cell reconstitution after alpha-beta-depleted transplantation in children. Study-wide points: TCRbeta diversity was high at day 60 in some patients (a result of surviving recipient T cells and thymic progenitors).

This clonotype was seen repeatedly, ten times or more. What it binds is not known. V lost 0 bases and J lost 7, with 11 bases in between. Germline assignment: CDR1 SGHRS and CDR2 YFSETQ. The CDR3 sequence is 13 residues long. Using unique molecular identifiers, the investigators prepared the TCRbeta library. TCRdb independently ran MiXCR on the PCR reads; one entry per CDR3 protein. Here the sample spans about 290,000 distinct CDR3 sequences, around 10% being singletons. The chain has TRBV5-1 and TRBJ2-7, with D tentatively TRBD2 (5 bases). The TCR sequence derives from a boy in the first two years of life with acute myeloid leukemia, due to receive a stem cell transplant. Sample: PBMCs, taken before TCRalphabeta/CD19-depleted stem cell transplant. CDR3 sequence reads: CASSLGRDQEQYF. Here the CDR3 DNA reads TGCGCCAGCAGCTTGGGTCGGGATCAAGAGCAGTACTTC.